The 23 T cell receptor beta chains in this list originate from one sample, sequenced in a study of blood T cell repertoires in COVID-19. The repertoire was sequenced with immunoSEQ multiplex PCR; TCRdb's copy has only in-frame clones and lacks some. Of tens of thousands of clones in the sample, 84% were seen once. What was sequenced was peripheral blood. The source is a man in his fifties with acute or convalescent COVID-19.

The J gene is TRBJ2-3, the V gene TRBV28; 9 bases are shared with TRBD1. Trimming cost V 5 bases and J 1 base; bases outside gene matches: 4. The CDR3 is made up of 15 amino acids. The germline CDR1 and CDR2 sequences are MDHEN and SYDVKM. The CDR3 nucleotides read TGTGCCAGCAGTCGACAGGGGGACGGCACAGATACGCAGTATTTT. Protein product: CASSRQGDGTDTQYF.

The rearrangement uses TRBV9 and TRBJ2-7, with D perhaps matching TRBD2 (6 bases). This CDR3 contains 15 residues. With 0 bases removed from V and 2 bases from J, the gap between germline ends came to 12 bases. Germline loops: CDR1 SGDLS, CDR2 YYNGEE. CDR3 DNA: TGTGCCAGCAGCGTAGGCGGGACGGAGACCTACGAGCAGTACTTC. Translated: CASSVGGTETYEQYF.

The chain couples TRBV11-2 to TRBJ2-2; D is possibly TRBD1 (6 bases). Trimming shortened V by 0 bases and J by 14 bases, and 13 bases separated the two germline ends. CDR1 and CDR2 from the germline V gene are SGHAT and FQNNGV. The length of the CDR3 is 13 residues. In nucleotides, the CDR3 is TGTGCCAGCAGCTTAGATTCCACAGGGTCTCTGTTTTTT. Translated, it gives CASSLDSTGSLFF.

The chain uses TRBV5-4 and TRBJ2-7, with 7 bases identical to TRBD2. V lost 0 bases, J lost 5 bases, and 8 bases stayed unmatched. Per germline, CDR1 SGHNT and CDR2 YYREEE (reference sequence). This CDR3 has 15 amino acids. CDR3 amino acids: CASSLDAGVSHEQYF. CDR3 DNA sequence: TGTGCCAGCAGCTTGGATGCGGGAGTATCGCACGAGCAGTACTTC. Variable domain in full (rest from reference TRBV5-4 and TRBJ2-7): ETGVTQSPTHLIKTRGQQVTLRCSSQSGHNTVSWYQQALGQGPQFIFQYYREEENGRGNFPPRFSGLQFPNYSSELNVNALELDDSALYLCASSLDAGVSHEQYFGPGTRLTVT.

This sequence joins TRBV11-2 and TRBJ1-5; TRBD1 might be the D (5 bases). Trimming pared 3 bases from V and 6 bases from J, leaving 12 bases between. Germline CDR1 SGHAT, CDR2 FQNNGV. The CDR3 consists of 14 residues. The CDR3, as DNA: TGTGCCAGCAGCTTGGATTGGACACCTCAGCCCCAGCATTTT. Its translation: CASSLDWTPQPQHF. Full variable domain (missing parts from reference TRBV11-2 and TRBJ1-5): EAGVAQSPRYKIIEKRQSVAFWCNPISGHATLYWYQQILGQGPKLLIQFQNNGVVDDSQLPKDRFSAERLKGVDSTLKIQPAKLEDSAVYLCASSLDWTPQPQHFGDGTRLSIL.

This chain links TRBV19 with TRBJ2-7; D not certain. The CDR3 is 13 amino acids. The germline V gene has CDR1 LNHDA and CDR2 SQIVND (reference sequence). Trimming cost V 3 bases and J 3 bases, with 9 bases left between them. CDR3 nucleotides: TGTGCCAGTAGTATTAGTCGGGTCTACGAGCAGTACTTC. It encodes CASSISRVYEQYF. Full variable domain (outside the CDR3, taken from reference TRBV19 and TRBJ2-7): DGGITQSPKYLFRKEGQNVTLSCEQNLNHDAMYWYRQDPGQGLRLIYYSQIVNDFQKGDIAEGYSVSREKKESFPLTVTSAQKNPTAFYLCASSISRVYEQYFGPGTRLTVT.

V usage is TRBV29-1 and J usage is TRBJ2-2; possible D gene TRBD2, 5 bases. CDR3 size: 13 residues. The ends were cut back, 2 bases at V and 11 bases at J, with 15 bases in the middle. Germline loops: CDR1 SQVTM, CDR2 ANQGSEA. CDR3 region: CSVELRYRGELFF. Written as DNA, the CDR3 is TGCAGCGTTGAATTGAGGTACCGGGGAGAGCTGTTTTTT.

The chain combines TRBV5-5 with TRBJ2-5, with 7 nucleotides matching TRBD2. Losses at the gene ends were 2 bases for V and 0 bases for J; bases not matched to a gene: 4. Per the germline V gene, CDR1 is SGHKS and CDR2 is YYEKEE (reference sequence). This CDR3 has 15 residues. CDR3 loop: CASSFRAGYQETQYF. In DNA form, the CDR3 reads TGTGCCAGCAGCTTCCGAGCGGGGTACCAAGAGACCCAGTACTTC.

The V call is TRBV7-2, the J call TRBJ2-1; 14 bases fit TRBD2. V trimming: 0 bases; J trimming: 9 bases; junction bases outside the gene matches: 10. Germline values: CDR1 SGHTA, CDR2 FQGNSA. CDR3 length: 18 residues. The CDR3 sequence: CASSLALRLAGGGSEQFF. The DNA of the CDR3 is TGTGCCAGCAGCTTAGCGCTCAGACTAGCGGGGGGGGGATCTGAGCAGTTCTTC.

The chain couples TRBV12-3 or TRBV12-4 to TRBJ2-1, with D maybe TRBD1 (6 bases). CDR3 length: 12 amino acids. V was shortened by 5 bases and J by 9 bases, with 11 bases between the two germline ends. In DNA form, the CDR3 reads TGTGCCAGCAGTCGGACAGAGAGTGAGCAGTTCTTC. Translation gives CASSRTESEQFF.

This chain joins TRBV3-1 (or the pseudogene TRBV3-2) and TRBJ2-7; D is possibly TRBD2 (6 bases). CDR3 size: 16 residues. Germline CDR1 is LGHDT and CDR2 is YNNKEL (reference sequence). V lost 3 bases and J 2 bases, leaving 17 bases between the germline ends. The CDR3 loop is CASSHPTGDRTYEQYF. As DNA, the CDR3 is TGTGCCAGCAGCCACCCAACGGGGGATCGTACCTACGAGCAGTACTTC.

The chain combines TRBV9 with TRBJ1-1, with 8 nucleotides matching TRBD1. The CDR3 contains 15 residues. Germline CDR1 reads SGDLS; CDR2 reads YYNGEE. Trimming took 2 bases from V and 6 from J; bases not matched to a gene: 9. The CDR3 spells CASSVTGTGAPEAFF. DNA for the CDR3: TGTGCCAGCAGCGTGACCGGGACAGGAGCCCCTGAAGCTTTCTTT.

This chain joins TRBV11-3 and TRBJ2-7, with D possibly being TRBD2 (6 bases). The CDR3 covers 14 residues. V lost 5 bases to trimming and J lost 4 bases, with 15 bases between them. Per the germline V gene, CDR1 is SGHNT and CDR2 is YENEEA. The CDR3 sequence is CASSAGRGTYEQYF. Written as DNA, the CDR3 is TGTGCCAGCAGCGCAGGACGGGGGACGTACGAGCAGTACTTC.

The chain is built from TRBV6-6 and TRBJ1-3, with D tentatively TRBD1 (6 bases). V was shortened by 4 bases and J by 0 bases, with 13 bases between the two germline ends. This CDR3 region has 16 residues. The V gene's germline CDR1 is MNHNY and CDR2 SVGAGI (reference sequence). The CDR3 coding sequence is TGTGCCAGCAGTTCGCGGGGGCCTAGCTCTGGAAACACCATATATTTT. Translation gives CASSSRGPSSGNTIYF.

J is TRBJ2-1 and V is TRBV9; D is possibly TRBD2 (6 bases). Germline-derived CDR1 and CDR2 are SGDLS and YYNGEE. Deletions cut 3 bases from V and 5 bases from J, with 9 bases between. The CDR3 totals 13 residues. The CDR3 sequence is CASSGGGNNEQFF. Here the CDR3 DNA reads TGTGCCAGCAGCGGTGGGGGGAACAATGAGCAGTTCTTC.

The V and J genes are TRBV15 and TRBJ2-1; TRBD2 matches at 10 bases. This CDR3 has 15 amino acids. With 0 bases clipped from V and 9 bases from J, the junction kept 5 bases outside the gene matches. Germline CDR1 LNHNV, CDR2 YYDKDF (reference sequence). CDR3 in DNA: TGTGCCACCAGCAGAGATAGCGCTAGCGGGGGTGAGCAGTTCTTC. Translated: CATSRDSASGGEQFF.

The chain links TRBV13 to TRBJ2-1; the D gene is possibly TRBD2 (5 bases). Germline V CDR1 and CDR2: PRHDT, FYEKMQ (reference sequence). The CDR3 has 15 residues. Trimming stripped 4 bases from V and 2 bases from J, with 12 bases between. The CDR3 loop reads CASSSPGNPYNEQFF. The CDR3 nucleotides are TGTGCCAGCAGCTCCCCCGGGAACCCCTACAATGAGCAGTTCTTC. The variable domain in full, with the rest retrieved from reference TRBV13 and TRBJ2-1, is AAGVIQSPRHLIKEKRETATLKCYPIPRHDTVYWYQQGPGQDPQFLISFYEKMQSDKGSIPDRFSAQQFSDYHSELNMSSLELGDSALYFCASSSPGNPYNEQFFGPGTRLTVL.

V gene TRBV28 combines with J gene TRBJ2-7, with 9 bases fitting TRBD1. Per the germline V gene, CDR1 is MDHEN and CDR2 is SYDVKM. V gave up 3 bases and J gave up 4 bases; unmatched junction bases: 4. The CDR3 extends over 14 amino acids. CDR3: CASSLWTGVYEQYF. The CDR3 DNA reads as TGTGCCAGCAGTTTGTGGACAGGGGTGTACGAGCAGTACTTC. Full variable domain (outside the CDR3, taken from reference TRBV28 and TRBJ2-7): DVKVTQSSRYLVKRTGEKVFLECVQDMDHENMFWYRQDPGLGLRLIYFSYDVKMKEKGDIPEGYSVSREKKERFSLILESASTNQTSMYLCASSLWTGVYEQYFGPGTRLTVT.

As concerns this clone: At one boundary the junction diverges from the germline segment, which might be a read error. The chain carries TRBV18 and TRBJ2-7, with D perhaps being TRBD1 or TRBD2 (7 bases each). The CDR3 covers 12 residues. Germline V gene lookup returns CDR1 KGHSH and CDR2 LQKENI. DNA of the CDR3: TGTGCCAGCTCTCCAGGGGGGGATCGTTGGAACTTC. Amino acids: CASSPGGDRWNF.

This clone has only a few counts. V is TRBV6-2 or TRBV6-3 and J is TRBJ1-2, with a weak D call TRBD1 (6 bases). With 4 bases removed from V and 3 bases from J, the gap between germline ends came to 15 bases. The CDR3 totals 15 residues. Germline V gene data show CDR1 as MNHEY and CDR2 as SVGEGT. CDR3 in amino acids: CASSSWTADYYGYTF. The CDR3 region has the DNA TGTGCCAGCAGTTCCTGGACAGCCGACTACTATGGCTACACCTTC.

The rearrangement joins TRBV30 to TRBJ1-6, with 8 bases matching TRBD1. Germline CDR1 reads GTSNPN; CDR2 reads SVGIG (reference sequence). This CDR3 has 14 residues. J was trimmed by 7 bases and V by 5 bases; bases with no gene match: 7. In nucleotides, the CDR3 is TGTGCCTGGGGAGGACAGGGCGGGAATTCACCCCTCCACTTT. Residues: CAWGGQGGNSPLHF.

The sample holds a few counts of this clone. The V and J genes are TRBV10-3 and TRBJ2-1; 13 nucleotides agree with TRBD2. Per germline, CDR1 ENHRY and CDR2 SYGVKD. The CDR3 sequence is 15 residues long. The junction had 6 bases not matched to a gene; V was cut back by 9 bases and J by 4 bases. The CDR3, as DNA: TGTGCCATAACCGGGACTAGCGGGGTTTACAATGAGCAGTTCTTC. Encoded protein: CAITGTSGVYNEQFF.

V is TRBV5-1 and J is TRBJ2-1; 9 bases map to TRBD2. The CDR3 is 16 residues long. The germline V gene has CDR1 SGHRS and CDR2 YFSETQ. V dropped 4 bases and J dropped 7; count of bases not matched to a gene: 12. The CDR3 region is CASSPQKVAGGNEQFF. CDR3 sequence (DNA): TGCGCCAGCAGCCCCCAGAAAGTGGCGGGAGGGAATGAGCAGTTCTTC.